This T cell receptor beta chain comes out of a study of blood T cell repertoires in COVID-19. Trimming removed 6 bases from V and 0 bases from J, with 15 bases in between. The germline CDR1 and CDR2 sequences are MNHEY and SVGAGI. This CDR3 has 15 residues. Sequencing used immunoSEQ multiplex PCR; TCRdb keeps in-frame clones, though not all of them. The data show some 53,000 clones, with roughly 89% seen just once and about 5.3% held by the top ten. The receptor was isolated from a man in his sixties with active COVID-19. The V and J genes are TRBV6-5 and TRBJ2-7, with a tentative D call TRBD1 (6 bases). Input material: peripheral blood. The CDR3, as DNA: TGTGCCAGCAGGAAGAAAGACAGGTTCTCCTACGAGCAGTACTTC. Translating it yields CASRKKDRFSYEQYF.